Following are 20 T cell receptor beta chains from one sample sequenced in a study of blood T cell repertoires in COVID-19. The repertoire was sequenced with immunoSEQ multiplex PCR; TCRdb's copy has only in-frame clones and lacks some. The table includes around 70,000 clones, approximately 89% detected once. The specimen was peripheral blood. These receptors all stem from a human donor in a cohort sampled during active COVID-19.

Regarding this clone: A read error is likely, as this CDR3 ends without the conserved phenylalanine or tryptophan. The limits of the CDR3 on the DNA are not certain, so only TCRdb's listed CDR3 is given. The rearrangement uses TRBV23-1 and TRBJ1-2. TRBV23-1 is assigned to the ORF class and has an uncertain function. The CDR3 sequence runs 9 residues, both termini included. CDR3 protein: CAIQRSRLD.

CDR3 sequence: CASSTGTGGSYEQYF. The CDR3 DNA sequence: TGTGCCAGTAGTACTGGGACAGGGGGCTCCTACGAGCAGTACTTC. This chain joins TRBV19 and TRBJ2-7; 11 nucleotides align to TRBD1. Germline-derived CDR1 and CDR2 are LNHDA and SQIVND (reference sequence). J lost 0 bases, V lost 4 bases, and 2 bases had no gene match. CDR3 size: 15 residues. Complete variable domain (other parts from reference TRBV19 and TRBJ2-7): DGGITQSPKYLFRKEGQNVTLSCEQNLNHDAMYWYRQDPGQGLRLIYYSQIVNDFQKGDIAEGYSVSREKKESFPLTVTSAQKNPTAFYLCASSTGTGGSYEQYFGPGTRLTVT.

The chain joins TRBV4-3 to TRBJ1-2; D call uncertain. V gave up 0 bases and J gave up 5 bases, with 13 bases separating them. In germline, CDR1 is LGHNA, CDR2 YSLEER. The CDR3 has 15 amino acids. The CDR3 nucleotides read TGCGCCAGCAGCCAAGATCTACAGCAGGATTATGGCTACACCTTC. It specifies CASSQDLQQDYGYTF.

V gene TRBV3-1 (or the pseudogene TRBV3-2) combines with J gene TRBJ2-2; 8 nucleotides match TRBD2. This CDR3 is built from 16 residues. In germline, CDR1 is LGHDT, CDR2 YNNKEL (reference sequence). Trimming removed 4 bases from V and 4 bases from J; junction bases left unmatched: 8. CDR3 in DNA: TGTGCCAGCAGCCCCCCGGGACTAGGGTTCACCGGGGAGCTGTTTTTT. It yields the protein CASSPPGLGFTGELFF.

The genes are TRBV11-3 and TRBJ2-5, with TRBD2 matching over 10 bases. This CDR3 has 18 amino acids. Germline lookup yields CDR1 SGHNT and CDR2 YENEEA. Losses at the gene ends were 1 base for V and 1 base for J; bases not matched to a gene: 9. CDR3 sequence: CASSLGSTSGARQETQYF. CDR3 nucleotides: TGTGCCAGCAGCTTAGGTTCCACTAGCGGGGCTCGCCAAGAGACCCAGTACTTC.

The J gene is TRBJ1-4, the V gene TRBV18; a possible D gene is TRBD1 (6 bases). Per germline, CDR1 KGHSH and CDR2 LQKENI. V was pared by 6 bases and J by 7 bases, with 21 bases between. The CDR3 is made up of 16 amino acids. The CDR3 loop reads CASSRSTGPAGEKLFF. CDR3 nucleotides: TGTGCCAGCTCCCGATCGACAGGTCCGGCCGGTGAAAAACTGTTTTTT.

This rearrangement joins TRBV3-1 (or the pseudogene TRBV3-2) to TRBJ2-1; no clear D gene. Per the germline V gene, CDR1 is LGHDT and CDR2 is YNNKEL (reference sequence). This CDR3 comprises 12 residues. V lost 6 bases, J lost 0 bases, and 3 bases lay in between. CDR3 coding DNA: TGTGCCAGCAGTCGCTCCTACAATGAGCAGTTCTTC. Residues: CASSRSYNEQFF.

The chain couples TRBV4-3 to TRBJ2-1, with 10 bases that match TRBD1. CDR1 is LGHNA and CDR2 is YSLEER in the germline V gene. V shed 1 base, J shed 6 bases, and the junction held 3 bases outside the gene matches. CDR3 length equals 15 residues. The CDR3, as DNA: TGCGCCAGCAGCCAAGGGACAGGGGGACCCAATGAGCAGTTCTTC. Its protein product is CASSQGTGGPNEQFF.

This sequence joins TRBV2 and TRBJ2-7; 8 bases are a match to TRBD1. The J segment lost 5 bases and the V segment lost 9 bases, leaving 9 bases of the junction unmatched. From germline, CDR1 is SNHLY and CDR2 FYNNEI. This CDR3 has 13 amino acids. Here the CDR3 DNA reads TGTGCCAGAGCCGACAGGGGAATGAACGAGCAGTACTTC. Protein: CARADRGMNEQYF.

Only one count was recorded for this clone. V is TRBV5-1 and J is TRBJ2-5, with 14 bases aligning to TRBD2. The CDR3 sequence is 15 residues long. Germline-derived CDR1 and CDR2 are SGHRS and YFSETQ. V lost 9 bases, J lost 5 bases, and 9 bases stayed unmatched. The CDR3 reads CATRLAGGPEETQYF. The CDR3 DNA is TGCGCCACCAGACTAGCGGGGGGGCCAGAGGAGACCCAGTACTTC.

As concerns this clone: At the DNA level, this CDR3 is encoded by other sequences in the same sample as well. The rearrangement links TRBV7-3 to TRBJ2-2; no clear D gene. The CDR3 runs to 15 residues. V was pared by 2 bases and J by 0 bases, with 7 bases between. CDR1 is SGHTA, CDR2 FQGTGA, per germline. CDR3 region: CASSLSGPNTGELFF. CDR3 DNA sequence: TGTGCCAGCAGCTTATCGGGTCCGAACACCGGGGAGCTGTTTTTT.

The CDR3 region has the DNA TGTGCCAGCAGTTACCGGAATTCACCCCTCCACTTT. It translates to CASSYRNSPLHF. The chain joins TRBV6-2 or TRBV6-3 to TRBJ1-6; the D is unclear. Germline assignment: CDR1 MNHEY and CDR2 SVGEGT. V was pared by 2 bases and J by 7 bases, with 3 bases between. CDR3 size: 12 residues.

V is TRBV5-5 and J is TRBJ2-7, with 8 bases aligning to TRBD1. Germline trimming cut 0 bases from V and 2 bases from J; bases unmatched to any gene: 7. CDR3 size: 16 residues. CDR1 is SGHKS and CDR2 is YYEKEE in the germline V gene (reference sequence). CDR3 residues: CASSLEGQGNAYEQYF. As DNA, the CDR3 is TGTGCCAGCAGCTTGGAAGGACAGGGAAATGCCTACGAGCAGTACTTC.

This clone was seen just once. The chain's CDR3 is CASSQIGGPYEQYF. The CDR3 nucleotides read TGCGCCAGCAGCCAGATCGGGGGACCCTACGAGCAGTACTTC. The rearrangement links TRBV5-1 to TRBJ2-7; maybe TRBD2 (6 bases). Germline V gives CDR1 SGHRS, CDR2 YFSETQ. V was pared by 4 bases and J by 2 bases, with 13 bases between. The CDR3 runs to 14 residues. Full variable domain (outside the CDR3, taken from reference TRBV5-1 and TRBJ2-7): KAGVTQTPRYLIKTRGQQVTLSCSPISGHRSVSWYQQTPGQGLQFLFEYFSETQRNKGNFPGRFSGRQFSNSRSEMNVSTLELGDSALYLCASSQIGGPYEQYFGPGTRLTVT.

The chain employs TRBV5-1 and TRBJ2-7; tentatively, D is TRBD2 (6 bases). V dropped 2 bases and J dropped 6 bases, with 12 bases sitting between them. The germline V gene has CDR1 SGHRS and CDR2 YFSETQ. The CDR3 covers 13 residues. The DNA of the CDR3 is TGCGCCAGCAGCTTCGCGGGGCCCGGCGAGCAGTACTTC. It yields the protein CASSFAGPGEQYF.

The chain joins TRBV7-2 to TRBJ1-3; no firm D call. CDR3 length: 16 amino acids. Germline lookup yields CDR1 SGHTA and CDR2 FQGNSA. V was pared by 5 bases and J by 0 bases, with 14 bases between. The CDR3 coding sequence is TGTGCCAGCAGCCCCCACGGGGAGAACTCTGGAAACACCATATATTTT. This gives the protein CASSPHGENSGNTIYF.

Written as DNA, the CDR3 is TGCGCCAGCAGCCAAGGGGCCGACAGGACTTATGAAAAACTGTTTTTT. This codes for CASSQGADRTYEKLFF. V gene TRBV4-3 combines with J gene TRBJ1-4, with D possibly TRBD1 on 6 matching bases. V was shortened by 1 base and J by 6 bases, with 15 bases between the two germline ends. The CDR3 consists of 16 residues. CDR1 LGHNA and CDR2 YSLEER come from the germline V gene.

The chain uses TRBV2 and TRBJ2-3, with unresolved D. V lost 4 bases to trimming and J lost 2 bases, with 7 bases between them. This CDR3 has 13 amino acids. Germline CDR1 reads SNHLY; CDR2 reads FYNNEI. The CDR3 bases are TGTGCCAGCAGTGGCGATTTCACAGATACGCAGTATTTT. Protein sequence: CASSGDFTDTQYF.

This clone was found once. The chain is built from TRBV6-5 and TRBJ2-7, with D possibly TRBD1 on 6 matching bases. The V gene lost 4 bases and the J gene lost 0 bases, with 13 bases spanning the gap. The CDR3 runs 15 residues. The V gene's germline CDR1 is MNHEY and CDR2 SVGAGI. CDR3: CASSSPGTSSYEQYF. In DNA form, the CDR3 reads TGTGCCAGCAGTTCCCCCGGGACAAGCTCCTACGAGCAGTACTTC.

This sequence joins TRBV10-3 and TRBJ1-2, with 12 bases aligning to TRBD1. With V trimmed by 10 bases and J by 10 bases, 10 bases remained unmatched. The CDR3 is 13 residues long. In germline, CDR1 is ENHRY, CDR2 SYGVKD. DNA for the CDR3: TGTGCCACCTGCCCGGGACAGGGGGCTGACTACACCTTC. Translated, it gives CATCPGQGADYTF.